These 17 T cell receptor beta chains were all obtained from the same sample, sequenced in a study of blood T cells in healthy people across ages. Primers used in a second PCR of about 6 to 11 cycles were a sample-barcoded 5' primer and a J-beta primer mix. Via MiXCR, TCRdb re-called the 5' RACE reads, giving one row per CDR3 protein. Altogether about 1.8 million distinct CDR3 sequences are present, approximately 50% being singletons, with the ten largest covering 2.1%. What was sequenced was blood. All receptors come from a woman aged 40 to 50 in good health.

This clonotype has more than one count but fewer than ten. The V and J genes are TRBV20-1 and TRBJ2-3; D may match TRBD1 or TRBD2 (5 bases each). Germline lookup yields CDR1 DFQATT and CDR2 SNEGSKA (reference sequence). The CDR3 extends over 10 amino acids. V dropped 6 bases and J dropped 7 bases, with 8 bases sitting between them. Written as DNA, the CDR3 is TGCAGTGCCGAGGGGAATACGCAGTATTTT. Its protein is CSAEGNTQYF.

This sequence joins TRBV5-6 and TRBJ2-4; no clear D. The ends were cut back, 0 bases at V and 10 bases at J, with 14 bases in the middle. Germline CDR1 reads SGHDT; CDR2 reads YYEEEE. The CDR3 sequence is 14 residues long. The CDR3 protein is CASSLGEAFGIQYF. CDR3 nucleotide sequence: TGTGCCAGCAGCTTGGGTGAAGCATTCGGTATTCAGTACTTC. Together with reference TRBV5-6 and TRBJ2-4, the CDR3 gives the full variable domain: DAGVTQSPTHLIKTRGQQVTLRCSPKSGHDTVSWYQQALGQGPQFIFQYYEEEERQRGNFPDRFSGHQFPNYSSELNVNALLLGDSALYLCASSLGEAFGIQYFGAGTRLSVL.

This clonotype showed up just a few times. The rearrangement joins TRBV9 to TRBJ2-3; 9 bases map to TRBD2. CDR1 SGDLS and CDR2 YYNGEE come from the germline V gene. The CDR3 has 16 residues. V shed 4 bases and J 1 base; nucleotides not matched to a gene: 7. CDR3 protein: CASSTLAGYGTDTQYF. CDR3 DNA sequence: TGTGCCAGCAGCACCCTAGCGGGGTACGGCACAGATACGCAGTATTTT. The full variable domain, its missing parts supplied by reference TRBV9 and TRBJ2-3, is DSGVTQTPKHLITATGQRVTLRCSPRSGDLSVYWYQQSLDQGLQFLIQYYNGEERAKGNILERFSAQQFPDLHSELNLSSLELGDSALYFCASSTLAGYGTDTQYFGPGTRLTVL.

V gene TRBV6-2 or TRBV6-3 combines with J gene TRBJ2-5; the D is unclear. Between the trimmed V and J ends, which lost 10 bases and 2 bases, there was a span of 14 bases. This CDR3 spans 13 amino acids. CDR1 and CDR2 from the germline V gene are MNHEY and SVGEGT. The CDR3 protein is CATRTGSQETQYF. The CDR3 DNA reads TGTGCCACCAGGACCGGGTCACAAGAGACCCAGTACTTC.

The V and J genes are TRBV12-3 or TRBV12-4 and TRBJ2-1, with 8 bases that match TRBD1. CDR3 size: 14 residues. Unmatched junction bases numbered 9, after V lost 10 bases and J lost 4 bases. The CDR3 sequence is CAIRMGQVYNEQFF. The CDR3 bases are TGTGCCATCCGTATGGGACAGGTTTACAATGAGCAGTTCTTC.

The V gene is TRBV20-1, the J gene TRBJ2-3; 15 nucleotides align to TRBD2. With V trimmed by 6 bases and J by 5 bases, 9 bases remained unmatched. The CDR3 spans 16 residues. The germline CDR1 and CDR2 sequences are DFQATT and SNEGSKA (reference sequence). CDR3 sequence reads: CSAPGLAGGQGDTQYF. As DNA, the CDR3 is TGCAGTGCCCCGGGACTAGCGGGGGGCCAAGGAGATACGCAGTATTTT.

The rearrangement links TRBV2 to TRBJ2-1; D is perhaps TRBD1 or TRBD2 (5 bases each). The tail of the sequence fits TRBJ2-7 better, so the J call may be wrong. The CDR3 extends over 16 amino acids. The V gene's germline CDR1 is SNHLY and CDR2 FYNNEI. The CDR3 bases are TGTGCCAGCAGTGAAGAATCAGGGAGCTCCTACAATGAGCAGTACTTC. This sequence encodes CASSEESGSSYNEQYF.

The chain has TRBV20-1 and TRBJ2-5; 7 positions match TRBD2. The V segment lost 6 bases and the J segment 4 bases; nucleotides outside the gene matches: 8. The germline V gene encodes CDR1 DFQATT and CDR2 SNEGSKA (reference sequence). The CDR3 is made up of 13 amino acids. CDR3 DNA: TGCAGTGCACCTACTAGCGCCGGAGAGACCCAGTACTTC. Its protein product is CSAPTSAGETQYF.

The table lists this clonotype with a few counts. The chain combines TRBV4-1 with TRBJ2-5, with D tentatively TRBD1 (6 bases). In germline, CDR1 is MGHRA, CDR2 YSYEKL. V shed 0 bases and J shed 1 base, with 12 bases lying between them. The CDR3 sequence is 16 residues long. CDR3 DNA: TGCGCCAGCAGCCAAGACAGGGGCGCGGGCCAAGAGACCCAGTACTTC. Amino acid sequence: CASSQDRGAGQETQYF.

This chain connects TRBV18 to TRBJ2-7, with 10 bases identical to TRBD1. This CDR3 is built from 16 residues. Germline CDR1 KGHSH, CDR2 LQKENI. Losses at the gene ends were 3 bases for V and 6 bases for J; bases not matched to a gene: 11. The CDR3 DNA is TGTGCCAGCTCACCCCTTTCCCCCTGGACAGGGGGCGAGCAGTACTTC. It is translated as CASSPLSPWTGGEQYF. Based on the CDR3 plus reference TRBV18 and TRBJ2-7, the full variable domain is NAGVMQNPRHLVRRRGQEARLRCSPMKGHSHVYWYRQLPEEGLKFMVYLQKENIIDESGMPKERFSAEFPKEGPSILRIQQVVRGDSAAYFCASSPLSPWTGGEQYFGPGTRLTVT.

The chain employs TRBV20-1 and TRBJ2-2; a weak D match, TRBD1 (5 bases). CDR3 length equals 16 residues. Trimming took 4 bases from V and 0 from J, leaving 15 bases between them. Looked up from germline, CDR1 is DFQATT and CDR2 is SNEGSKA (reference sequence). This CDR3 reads CSATTTEKPNTGELFF. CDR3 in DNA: TGCAGTGCTACTACGACAGAAAAACCGAACACCGGGGAGCTGTTTTTT.

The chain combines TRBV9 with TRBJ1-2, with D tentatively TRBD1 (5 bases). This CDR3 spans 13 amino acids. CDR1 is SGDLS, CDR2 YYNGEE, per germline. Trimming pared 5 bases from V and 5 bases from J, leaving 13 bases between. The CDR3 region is CASSAGGGYGYTF. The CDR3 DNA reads TGTGCCAGCAGTGCCGGCGGGGGATATGGCTACACCTTC.

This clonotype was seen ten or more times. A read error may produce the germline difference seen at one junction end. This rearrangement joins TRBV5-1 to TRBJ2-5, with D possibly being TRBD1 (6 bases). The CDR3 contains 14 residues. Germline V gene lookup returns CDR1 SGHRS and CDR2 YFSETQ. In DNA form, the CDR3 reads TGTGCCAGCAGCTTAGCACAGGGACAAGAGACCCAGTACTTC. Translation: CASSLAQGQETQYF.

The DNA of the CDR3 is TGCGCCAGCAGCGGTCAGGGGTCCCGCACAGATACGCAGTATTTT. It yields the protein CASSGQGSRTDTQYF. This chain uses TRBV5-1 with TRBJ2-3; tentative D call: TRBD1 (6 bases). The germline gives CDR1 SGHRS, CDR2 YFSETQ. Trimming stripped 4 bases from V and 1 base from J, with 13 bases between. The CDR3 length is 15 residues.

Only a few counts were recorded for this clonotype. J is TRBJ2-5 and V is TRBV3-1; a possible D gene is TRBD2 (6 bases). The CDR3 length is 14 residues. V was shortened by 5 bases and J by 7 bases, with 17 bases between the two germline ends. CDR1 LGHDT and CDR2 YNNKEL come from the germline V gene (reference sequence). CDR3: CASSDMAGRWTQYF. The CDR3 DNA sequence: TGTGCCAGCAGCGACATGGCGGGGAGGTGGACCCAGTACTTC.

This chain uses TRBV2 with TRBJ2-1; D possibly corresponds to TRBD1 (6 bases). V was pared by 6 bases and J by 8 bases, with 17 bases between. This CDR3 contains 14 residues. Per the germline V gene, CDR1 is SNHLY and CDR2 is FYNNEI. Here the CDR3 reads CASRTGPATDEQFF. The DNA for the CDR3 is TGTGCCAGCAGGACAGGACCAGCAACCGATGAGCAGTTCTTC.

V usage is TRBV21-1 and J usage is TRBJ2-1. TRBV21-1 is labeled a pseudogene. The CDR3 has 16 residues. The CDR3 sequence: CASSKAPSGRHNEQFF. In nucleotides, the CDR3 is TGTGCCAGCAGCAAAGCCCCGTCGGGTCGGCACAATGAGCAGTTCTTC.